These 20 T cell receptor beta chains originate from one sample sequenced in a study of blood T cell repertoires in COVID-19. Sequenced by immunoSEQ multiplex PCR; TCRdb stores in-frame clones only, minus some. Found here are 40,000 to 60,000 clones, about 87% of them singletons; the top ten hold more than 2%. Sequencing used peripheral blood. The origin of the receptors is a woman aged 80 or over with COVID-19, enrolled during active disease.

This chain uses TRBV2 with TRBJ2-5; TRBD2 agrees at 9 bases. CDR3 size: 15 residues. Unmatched junction bases numbered 10, after V lost 7 bases and J lost 4 bases. Germline V gives CDR1 SNHLY, CDR2 FYNNEI. CDR3 nucleotides: TGTGCCAGCACTCTGGCGGGGGGGGTCGCAGAGACCCAGTACTTC. This gives the protein CASTLAGGVAETQYF.

The J gene is TRBJ2-3, the V gene TRBV20-1; D is unresolved. The CDR3 has 15 residues. Germline CDR1 and CDR2: DFQATT and SNEGSKA (reference sequence). The V end lost 3 bases, the J end lost 0 bases, and 13 bases lay between the germline ends. In DNA, the CDR3 is TGCAGTGCTAGTAGGAGATCCACTAGCACAGATACGCAGTATTTT. It specifies CSASRRSTSTDTQYF.

The genes are TRBV5-1 and TRBJ1-3; D gene ambiguous. From germline, CDR1 is SGHRS and CDR2 YFSETQ. The V and J ends lost 6 bases and 3 bases respectively, with 13 bases between them. The CDR3 consists of 14 residues. Here the CDR3 DNA reads TGCGCCAGCACCGAGGGAGCCTTTGGAAACACCATATATTTT. Translating it yields CASTEGAFGNTIYF. The whole variable domain, remainder taken from reference TRBV5-1 and TRBJ1-3, is KAGVTQTPRYLIKTRGQQVTLSCSPISGHRSVSWYQQTPGQGLQFLFEYFSETQRNKGNFPGRFSGRQFSNSRSEMNVSTLELGDSALYLCASTEGAFGNTIYFGEGSWLTVV.

The J gene is TRBJ2-7, the V gene TRBV4-1; D gene ambiguous. Germline values: CDR1 MGHRA, CDR2 YSYEKL. There are 14 residues in the CDR3. Between the trimmed V and J ends, which lost 0 bases and 11 bases, there was a span of 17 bases. The CDR3 region has the DNA TGCGCCAGCAGCCAAGAGAGAGACGGGTACCGGGAGTACTTC. This gives the protein CASSQERDGYREYF.

The chain joins TRBV11-2 to TRBJ2-1; TRBD1 might be the D (7 bases). This CDR3 has 16 amino acids. Trimming removed 1 base at V and 9 bases at J, with 19 bases between. Germline CDR1 is SGHAT and CDR2 is FQNNGV. Here the CDR3 DNA reads TGTGCCAGCAGCTTAGTCGAGATCAGGGGGGTAGGTGAGCAGTTCTTC. Translated, it gives CASSLVEIRGVGEQFF.

The rearrangement links TRBV19 to TRBJ1-3; a weak D match, TRBD1 (6 bases). Germline V CDR1 and CDR2: LNHDA, SQIVND (reference sequence). The length of the CDR3 is 16 residues. The V and J ends lost 3 bases and 0 bases respectively, with 12 bases between them. Here the CDR3 reads CASSMRTAISGNTIYF. In DNA, the CDR3 is TGTGCCAGTAGTATGAGGACAGCTATCTCTGGAAACACCATATATTTT.

This clone was detected once. The J gene is TRBJ2-5, the V gene TRBV18, with D unclear. V lost 2 bases, J lost 5 bases, and 9 bases lay in between. Germline V lookup: CDR1 KGHSH, CDR2 LQKENI. The CDR3 totals 13 residues. DNA of the CDR3: TGTGCCAGCTCACCAGGGCAGAGTGAGACCCAGTACTTC. Translation: CASSPGQSETQYF.

This clone appeared once. CDR3 in DNA: TGTGCCACTGCGGGACAGGGACCTCCCCTCCACTTT. Its translation: CATAGQGPPLHF. The chain has TRBV10-3 and TRBJ1-6; 9 nucleotides agree with TRBD1. This CDR3 contains 12 residues. The V gene's germline CDR1 is ENHRY and CDR2 SYGVKD. V dropped 10 bases and J dropped 13; count of bases not matched to a gene: 8.

This clone turned up a few times. This chain joins TRBV28 and TRBJ1-2; 11 nucleotides match TRBD1. Germline values: CDR1 MDHEN, CDR2 SYDVKM. This CDR3 comprises 16 residues. Trimming took 6 bases from V and 7 from J; bases not matched to a gene: 13. The CDR3 DNA reads TGTGCCAGCAGACCCGGACAGGGGGCGTTCATGGCTGGCTACACCTTC. Translated, it gives CASRPGQGAFMAGYTF.

The gene calls are TRBV5-1 and TRBJ1-1, with D unresolved. CDR1 SGHRS and CDR2 YFSETQ come from the germline V gene. V was cut by 4 bases and J by 6 bases, with 16 bases left in between. This CDR3 comprises 14 residues. CDR3 protein: CASSPTPYAAEAFF. CDR3 coding DNA: TGCGCCAGCAGCCCTACCCCCTACGCGGCTGAAGCTTTCTTT.

This chain links TRBV2 with TRBJ2-7, with D tentatively TRBD2 (5 bases). CDR1 is SNHLY and CDR2 is FYNNEI in the germline V gene. The CDR3 sequence is 15 residues long. Trimming took 2 bases from V and 3 from J, leaving 14 bases between them. The CDR3 reads CASSERETRVYEQYF. The CDR3 DNA is TGTGCCAGCAGTGAAAGGGAGACGCGCGTCTACGAGCAGTACTTC.

The chain has TRBV28 and TRBJ1-6; D may be TRBD1 (5 bases). Trimming took off 3 bases at V and 6 bases at J, with 15 bases between the two ends. Germline V CDR1 and CDR2: MDHEN, SYDVKM. The CDR3 is 16 amino acids. The CDR3 spells CASSFRLGGSNSPLHF. CDR3 DNA sequence: TGTGCCAGCAGTTTCCGTCTTGGGGGGAGTAATTCACCCCTCCACTTT. Full variable domain (missing parts from reference TRBV28 and TRBJ1-6): DVKVTQSSRYLVKRTGEKVFLECVQDMDHENMFWYRQDPGLGLRLIYFSYDVKMKEKGDIPEGYSVSREKKERFSLILESASTNQTSMYLCASSFRLGGSNSPLHFGNGTRLTVT.

The chain carries TRBV2 and TRBJ2-1; D possibly corresponds to TRBD1 (5 bases). The germline V gene encodes CDR1 SNHLY and CDR2 FYNNEI. Trimming took 4 bases from V and 6 from J, leaving 13 bases between them. CDR3 length: 14 amino acids. As DNA, the CDR3 is TGTGCCAGCAGTGGTTGGACAACTACCAATGAGCAGTTCTTC. This encodes CASSGWTTTNEQFF.

V is TRBV19 and J is TRBJ1-2; no reliable D call. This CDR3 region has 12 residues. Germline V gene sequence: CDR1 LNHDA, CDR2 SQIVND (reference sequence). Trimming removed 11 bases from V and 4 bases from J, with 14 bases in between. The CDR3 spells CAGSVYPYGYTF. CDR3 coding DNA: TGTGCCGGGAGCGTCTATCCCTATGGCTACACCTTC.

The chain recombines TRBV5-5 with TRBJ2-7, with 11 bases that match TRBD2. The trim removed 3 bases at V and 4 bases at J, leaving 12 bases unmatched. The CDR3 is 17 amino acids. CDR1 SGHKS and CDR2 YYEKEE come from the germline V gene (reference sequence). The CDR3 DNA is TGTGCCAGCAGCTGGGAGCCCACTAGCGGGAGTGTGTACGAGCAGTACTTC. It is translated as CASSWEPTSGSVYEQYF.

The rearrangement uses TRBV5-1 and TRBJ1-1, with D uncertain. Germline V lookup: CDR1 SGHRS, CDR2 YFSETQ. The CDR3 is made up of 16 amino acids. V dropped 1 base and J dropped 1 base, with 14 bases sitting between them. The chain's CDR3 is CASSLIASGANTEAFF. As DNA, the CDR3 is TGCGCCAGCAGCTTGATCGCGTCTGGAGCGAACACTGAAGCTTTCTTT.

CDR3 coding DNA: TGTGCCAGCAGCTTCAATAGCGGGAGGATCAATGAGCAGTTCTTC. Translation gives CASSFNSGRINEQFF. V usage is TRBV3-1 (or the pseudogene TRBV3-2) and J usage is TRBJ2-1; 10 positions match TRBD2. CDR3 size: 15 residues. Trimming took 5 bases from V and 6 from J; bases not matched to a gene: 7. Germline assignment: CDR1 LGHDT and CDR2 YNNKEL (reference sequence).

The chain joins TRBV27 to TRBJ2-7, with 8 bases that match TRBD1. This CDR3 comprises 17 residues. In germline, CDR1 is MNHEY, CDR2 SMNVEV (reference sequence). J lost 1 base, V lost 1 base, and 9 bases had no gene match. CDR3 protein: CASSLYPQGARSYEQYF. The CDR3 bases are TGTGCCAGCAGTTTATACCCCCAGGGGGCGAGGTCCTACGAGCAGTACTTC.

V gene TRBV5-3 combines with J gene TRBJ2-1, with 9 bases that match TRBD2. TRBV5-3 is treated as an ORF (open reading frame) with a function not yet certain. This CDR3 has 16 residues. The V segment lost 2 bases and the J segment 4 bases; nucleotides outside the gene matches: 7. Here the CDR3 DNA reads TGTGCCAGAAGCTTTAATCTAGCGGGACCATACAATGAGCAGTTCTTC. The encoded protein is CARSFNLAGPYNEQFF.

The CDR3 sequence is CASSVTGPNTEAFF. The CDR3 bases are TGTGCCAGCAGTGTTACAGGACCGAACACTGAAGCTTTCTTT. V and J are TRBV2 and TRBJ1-1; maybe TRBD1 (5 bases). CDR3 length equals 14 residues. Trimming left V 4 bases short and J 1 base short, with 10 bases between. Germline V gene data show CDR1 as SNHLY and CDR2 as FYNNEI. Full variable domain (outside the CDR3, taken from reference TRBV2 and TRBJ1-1): EPEVTQTPSHQVTQMGQEVILRCVPISNHLYFYWYRQILGQKVEFLVSFYNNEISEKSEIFDDQFSVERPDGSNFTLKIRSTKLEDSAMYFCASSVTGPNTEAFFGQGTRLTVV.